This TCR beta chain appears in the sequencing data of a study of cytotoxic CD8 clonotypes in ibrutinib-treated CLL. Study-wide results and limits: Measured clonality at baseline was greater than in age-matched healthy donors and tracked with circulating CD8+ T-cell counts. Public clonotypes were rare and shrank or held steady on treatment. Rising at ibrutinib response, clonality subsequently fell back toward baseline at progression.

Cryopreserved PBMCs yielded roughly 2 micrograms of genomic DNA for TCR beta libraries. This clone was seen repeatedly, ten times or more. The target antigen is unknown. Generated by immunoSEQ multiplex PCR, the TCRdb table keeps only in-frame clones and is missing some. The profile shows some 150,000 clones, 70% to 80% of them singletons. V shed 4 bases and J 0 bases; nucleotides not matched to a gene: 12. Germline CDR1 reads MGHDK; CDR2 reads SYGVNS. The CDR3 sequence is 18 residues long. This chain uses TRBV25-1 with TRBJ1-3, with TRBD1 identical over 7 bases. The sample consisted of PBMCs, taken after 12 months of ibrutinib treatment. The clonotype originates from a human donor with chronic lymphocytic leukemia. This CDR3 reads CASSVWDSASFSGNTIYF. The CDR3, as DNA: TGTGCCAGCAGTGTCTGGGACAGTGCTTCGTTCTCTGGAAACACCATATATTTT. The full variable domain, completed using reference TRBV25-1 and TRBJ1-3, is EADIYQTPRYLVIGTGKKITLECSQTMGHDKMYWYQQDPGMELHLIHYSYGVNSTEKGDLSSESTVSRIRTEHFPLTLESARPSHTSQYLCASSVWDSASFSGNTIYFGEGSWLTVV.